Listed below are T cell receptor beta chains from one sample, sequenced in a study of blood T cell repertoires in COVID-19. Libraries were prepared by immunoSEQ multiplex PCR; TCRdb keeps only in-frame clonotypes and omits some of them. This sample has approximately 290,000 clones, with under 85% found just once. The specimen was peripheral blood. All receptors derive from a human donor with COVID-19, enrolled during active disease. The donor label of this sample is uncertain. The CDR3 runs from the conserved cysteine through the conserved F or W. D genes are given only for firm matches. The size field is filled for only some rows; it gives once, few, many or a size class.

CDR3: CASSLEDRGGNYGYTF; DNA: TGTGCCAGCAGCTTGGAAGACAGGGGTGGGAACTATGGCTACACCTTC; J: TRBJ1-2; D: TRBD1; V: TRBV5-8; length: 16; size: -
CDR3: CAIRSGTGDGYTF; DNA: TGTGCCATCAGATCCGGGACAGGGGATGGCTACACCTTC; J: TRBJ1-2; D: TRBD1; V: TRBV10-3; length: 13; size: once
CDR3: CASKEQVNQPQHF; DNA: TGTGCCAGTAAGGAACAGGTCAACCAGCCCCAGCATTTT; J: TRBJ1-5; D: -; V: TRBV19; length: 13; size: once
CDR3: CASSITGGEAKNIQYF; DNA: TGCGCCAGCAGCATCACAGGGGGCGAAGCCAAAAACATTCAGTACTTC; J: TRBJ2-4; D: TRBD1; V: TRBV5-1; length: 16; size: -
CDR3: CAWSSGVQETQYF; DNA: TGTGCCTGGAGCTCAGGGGTCCAAGAGACCCAGTACTTC; J: TRBJ2-5; D: -; V: TRBV30; length: 13; size: -
CDR3: CAWRTGFLNTEAFF; DNA: TGTGCCTGGAGGACAGGGTTCCTGAACACTGAAGCTTTCTTT; J: TRBJ1-1; D: TRBD1; V: TRBV30; length: 14; size: -
CDR3: CASNLRYTGELFF; DNA: TGTGCCAGCAACCTACGTTACACCGGGGAGCTGTTTTTT; J: TRBJ2-2; D: -; V: TRBV12-3/TRBV12-4; length: 13; size: -
CDR3: CASSEQGAGRMITEAFF; DNA: TGTGCCAGCAGTGAACAGGGGGCAGGGAGAATGATAACTGAAGCTTTCTTT; J: TRBJ1-1; D: TRBD1; V: TRBV6-1; length: 17; size: -
CDR3: CASRRTLYSNQPQHF; DNA: TGTGCCAGCAGAAGGACACTCTATAGCAATCAGCCCCAGCATTTT; J: TRBJ1-5; D: -; V: TRBV6-5; length: 15; size: -
CDR3: CASSGTDLSTVTDTQYF; DNA: TGTGCCAGCAGCGGGACAGACCTAAGCACGGTGACAGATACGCAGTATTTT; J: TRBJ2-3; D: -; V: TRBV9; length: 17; size: -
CDR3: CASANGYEQYF; DNA: TGTGCCAGCGCCAACGGCTACGAGCAGTACTTC; J: TRBJ2-7; D: -; V: TRBV2; length: 11; size: -
CDR3: CASSFQGGTYNEQFF; DNA: TGTGCCAGCAGCTTTCAGGGAGGGACCTACAATGAGCAGTTCTTC; J: TRBJ2-1; D: TRBD2; V: TRBV11-3; length: 15; size: -
CDR3: CASSPGQANNSPLHF; DNA: TGTGCCAGCAGCCCTGGACAGGCTAATAATTCACCCCTCCACTTT; J: TRBJ1-6; D: TRBD1; V: TRBV7-6; length: 15; size: -
CDR3: CASTIGNQPQHF; DNA: TGTGCCAGCACCATAGGCAATCAGCCCCAGCATTTT; J: TRBJ1-5; D: -; V: TRBV28; length: 12; size: once
CDR3: CASSSFGGIGRREQFF; DNA: TGTGCCAGCAGTTCTTTCGGCGGGATTGGGAGACGTGAGCAGTTCTTC; J: TRBJ2-1; D: -; V: TRBV28; length: 16; size: -
CDR3: CASSLGPRVGNTIYF; DNA: TGTGCCAGCAGTTTAGGCCCCCGGGTTGGAAACACCATATATTTT; J: TRBJ1-3; D: -; V: TRBV27; length: 15; size: -
CDR3: CASSLRDRQEYEQYF; DNA: TGTGCCAGCAGCCTCCGGGACAGGCAGGAATACGAGCAGTACTTC; J: TRBJ2-7; D: TRBD1; V: TRBV27; length: 15; size: -
CDR3: CASSSLPGPYEQYF; DNA: TGTGCCAGTTCTTCCTTGCCAGGTCCATACGAGCAGTACTTC; J: TRBJ2-7; D: -; V: TRBV19; length: 14; size: -